These 18 T cell receptor beta chains came from one sample sequenced in a study of cytomegalovirus exposure and HLA in healthy donors. It was with 60 Vbeta and 13 Jbeta primers that the PCR ran. Clones were sequenced by immunoSEQ multiplex PCR, and TCRdb holds only the in-frame ones, with some missing. The table lists about 200,000 clones, approximately 80% of them singletons, with approximately 0.71% in the top ten. Input material: PBMCs. All receptors derive from a boy between 2 and 10 years old in good health and CMV-seronegative.

This clone has only one observation. V usage is TRBV9 and J usage is TRBJ2-5, with 8 nucleotides matching TRBD2. CDR3 size: 16 residues. Germline V CDR1 and CDR2: SGDLS, YYNGEE. With 4 bases clipped from V and 2 bases from J, the junction kept 10 bases outside the gene matches. CDR3 sequence: CASSSGGDYPQETQYF. The CDR3 DNA is TGTGCCAGCAGCTCCGGGGGGGACTATCCACAAGAGACCCAGTACTTC. The variable domain in full, completed from reference TRBV9 and TRBJ2-5, reads DSGVTQTPKHLITATGQRVTLRCSPRSGDLSVYWYQQSLDQGLQFLIQYYNGEERAKGNILERFSAQQFPDLHSELNLSSLELGDSALYFCASSSGGDYPQETQYFGPGTRLLVL.

This chain links TRBV15 with TRBJ1-2; TRBD1 aligns across 9 bases. V was clipped by 0 bases and J by 6 bases; unmatched bases: 5. Germline V gene data show CDR1 as LNHNV and CDR2 as YYDKDF (reference sequence). CDR3 length equals 15 residues. CDR3 DNA sequence: TGTGCCACCAGCAGAGATAACAGGGGGCTTGATGGCTACACCTTC. It yields the protein CATSRDNRGLDGYTF.

The sample holds a few counts of this clone. CDR3 coding DNA: TGTGCCTGGAGTTGGCAGGGGTTATATCAGCCCCAGCATTTT. It translates to CAWSWQGLYQPQHF. The gene calls are TRBV30 and TRBJ1-5, with D maybe TRBD1 (6 bases). The germline V and J ends were trimmed by 2 bases and 5 bases, with 13 bases remaining between them. The CDR3 totals 14 residues. CDR1 and CDR2 (germline): GTSNPN, SVGIG (reference sequence).

The chain combines TRBV11-2 with TRBJ2-7; TRBD2 matches 12 bases. V shed 2 bases, J shed 3 bases, and the junction held 2 bases outside the gene matches. CDR3 size: 15 residues. The germline V gene encodes CDR1 SGHAT and CDR2 FQNNGV. The CDR3 reads CASSLPTSGSYEQYF. In DNA form, the CDR3 reads TGTGCCAGCAGCTTACCGACTAGCGGGAGCTACGAGCAGTACTTC.

The chain joins TRBV10-3 to TRBJ1-1, with D unresolved. Looked up from germline, CDR1 is ENHRY and CDR2 is SYGVKD. The CDR3 extends over 12 amino acids. V was trimmed by 10 bases and J by 2 bases, leaving 11 bases between them. As DNA, the CDR3 is TGTGCCACCGCCTCTATAAACACTGAAGCTTTCTTT. Protein: CATASINTEAFF.

CDR3 amino acids: CASSFNPSSRRETQYF. CDR3 bases: TGTGCCAGCAGCTTTAATCCCAGTTCCCGGAGGGAGACCCAGTACTTC. The chain recombines TRBV5-6 with TRBJ2-5, with a weak D call TRBD2 (5 bases). Per germline, CDR1 SGHDT and CDR2 YYEEEE. The V end was cut by 2 bases, the J end by 5 bases, with 19 bases between. CDR3 size: 16 residues.

V and J are TRBV5-1 and TRBJ2-1; 7 bases map to TRBD1. The CDR3 runs to 15 residues. CDR1 SGHRS and CDR2 YFSETQ come from the germline V gene. The ends lost 4 bases at V and 5 bases at J; junction bases unmatched: 9. The CDR3 region has the DNA TGCGCCAGCAGCCTGCCTGGGGACAGCCACAATGAGCAGTTCTTC. It yields the protein CASSLPGDSHNEQFF.

The chain recombines TRBV29-1 with TRBJ1-1; no definite D call. In germline, CDR1 is SQVTM, CDR2 ANQGSEA. This CDR3 has 10 amino acids. V was shortened by 7 bases and J by 0 bases, with 3 bases between the two germline ends. CDR3 protein: CSALNTEAFF. For the CDR3, the DNA is TGCAGCGCATTGAACACTGAAGCTTTCTTT.

This chain joins TRBV9 and TRBJ2-5, with TRBD1 identical over 8 bases. The trim removed 1 base at V and 5 bases at J, leaving 7 bases unmatched. The CDR3 loop spans 15 amino acids. Per germline, CDR1 SGDLS and CDR2 YYNGEE. The CDR3 loop reads CASSVSGRGLETQYF. In DNA, the CDR3 is TGTGCCAGCAGCGTATCCGGCAGGGGGCTGGAGACCCAGTACTTC.

The genes are TRBV12-5 and TRBJ2-3; 14 positions match TRBD2. This CDR3 is 15 amino acids long. V lost 6 bases to trimming and J lost 9 bases; unmatched junction nucleotides: 8. Germline CDR1 and CDR2: LGHNT and FRNRAP. Here the CDR3 DNA reads TGTGCTAGTGGACGACCGGGACTAGCGGGAGAAACGCAGTATTTT. This gives the protein CASGRPGLAGETQYF. Full variable domain (remainder filled in from reference TRBV12-5 and TRBJ2-3): DARVTQTPRHKVTEMGQEVTMRCQPILGHNTVFWYRQTMMQGLELLAYFRNRAPLDDSGMPKDRFSAEMPDATLATLKIQPSEPRDSAVYFCASGRPGLAGETQYFGPGTRLTVL.

This chain joins TRBV18 and TRBJ2-7; D gene unclear. The V and J ends lost 6 bases and 3 bases respectively, with 6 bases between them. Germline V CDR1 and CDR2: KGHSH, LQKENI. The CDR3 extends over 11 amino acids. The CDR3 protein is CASSQVYEQYF. In DNA, the CDR3 is TGTGCCAGCTCGCAGGTCTACGAGCAGTACTTC.

The rearrangement uses TRBV23-1 and TRBJ2-2; 8 bases fit TRBD1. TRBV23-1 counts as an open reading frame of uncertain function. V shed 3 bases, J shed 0 bases, and the junction held 6 bases outside the gene matches. CDR3 length: 17 amino acids. DNA for the CDR3: TGCGCCAGCAGTCAGGGCAGGGGGCCTCCGAACACCGGGGAGCTGTTTTTT. Its protein product is CASSQGRGPPNTGELFF.

The gene calls are TRBV19 and TRBJ1-6; D not certain. V lost 2 bases and J lost 3, with 14 bases in between. CDR3 length equals 17 residues. Per germline, CDR1 LNHDA and CDR2 SQIVND (reference sequence). For the CDR3, the DNA is TGTGCCAGTAGTATAACTCTGCCACGCGACTATAATTCACCCCTCCACTTT. It yields the protein CASSITLPRDYNSPLHF.

The CDR3 protein is CAIRIGAVAEAFF. In nucleotides, the CDR3 is TGTGCCATCAGGATAGGGGCGGTCGCTGAAGCTTTCTTT. The J gene is TRBJ1-1, the V gene TRBV10-3; D might be TRBD1 (5 bases). The CDR3 runs to 13 residues. Germline assignment: CDR1 ENHRY and CDR2 SYGVKD. Trimming took off 6 bases at V and 6 bases at J, with 14 bases between the two ends.

The chain recombines TRBV4-1 with TRBJ2-3; a weak D match, TRBD1 (5 bases). The CDR3 loop spans 15 amino acids. CDR1 and CDR2 from the germline V gene are MGHRA and YSYEKL. Trimming removed 2 bases from V and 0 bases from J, with 9 bases in between. The CDR3 is CASSQTPGSTDTQYF. DNA of the CDR3: TGCGCCAGCAGCCAAACTCCAGGGAGCACAGATACGCAGTATTTT.

This chain joins TRBV11-2 and TRBJ2-1, with 12 bases lining up with TRBD2. From germline, CDR1 is SGHAT and CDR2 FQNNGV. V was pared by 3 bases and J by 10 bases, with 4 bases of the junction left unmatched. The CDR3 consists of 14 residues. The CDR3: CASSFSTSGREQFF. Here the CDR3 DNA reads TGTGCCAGCAGCTTTAGCACTAGCGGGAGGGAGCAGTTCTTC.

This rearrangement joins TRBV14 to TRBJ1-2; possibly TRBD1 for D (5 bases). Between the trimmed V and J ends, which lost 1 base and 8 bases, there was a span of 11 bases. This CDR3 is 13 amino acids long. Germline V gene sequence: CDR1 SGHDN, CDR2 FVKESK. The CDR3 nucleotides are TGTGCCAGCAGCCAAGTGGGAGGGGAAGGCTACACCTTC. Residues: CASSQVGGEGYTF.

This chain joins TRBV2 and TRBJ1-1, with 10 bases fitting TRBD1. The germline V gene encodes CDR1 SNHLY and CDR2 FYNNEI. Trimming removed 4 bases from V and 11 bases from J; junction bases left unmatched: 7. The length of the CDR3 is 13 residues. The CDR3 DNA reads TGTGCCAGCAGTGCCGGGACAGGGGCATTTGCTTTCTTT. Amino acid sequence: CASSAGTGAFAFF.